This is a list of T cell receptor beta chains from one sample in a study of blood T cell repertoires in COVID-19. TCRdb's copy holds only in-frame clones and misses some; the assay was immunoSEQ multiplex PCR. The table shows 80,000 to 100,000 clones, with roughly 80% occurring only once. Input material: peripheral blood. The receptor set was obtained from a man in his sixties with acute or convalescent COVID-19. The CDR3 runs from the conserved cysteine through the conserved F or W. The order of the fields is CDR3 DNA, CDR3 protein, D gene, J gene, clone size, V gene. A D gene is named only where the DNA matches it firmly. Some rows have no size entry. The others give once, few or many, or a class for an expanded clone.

cdr3_nt: TGCGCCAGCAGCGAAGCGCCCGGTCGGGTAGAGACCCAGTACTTC
cdr3_aa: CASSEAPGRVETQYF
d_call: NA
j_call: TRBJ2-5
clone_size: NA
v_call: TRBV4-1

cdr3_nt: TGTGCCAGCAGTTTTCGGGGAAATGAGCAGTTCTTC
cdr3_aa: CASSFRGNEQFF
d_call: NA
j_call: TRBJ2-1
clone_size: NA
v_call: TRBV28

cdr3_nt: TGTGCCAGCAGCTCCACAGGGTTCCATGAGCAGTTCTTC
cdr3_aa: CASSSTGFHEQFF
d_call: NA
j_call: TRBJ2-1
clone_size: NA
v_call: TRBV6-5

cdr3_nt: TGTGCCAGCAGTTTGAAGGGGGGACAGGGGAGAGGATCTGGGGCCAACGTCCTGACTTTC
cdr3_aa: CASSLKGGQGRGSGANVLTF
d_call: TRBD1
j_call: TRBJ2-6
clone_size: few
v_call: TRBV27

cdr3_nt: TGTGCCAGCAGCTTATTTGTAGAGCTAAGTGAGCAGTTCTTC
cdr3_aa: CASSLFVELSEQFF
d_call: NA
j_call: TRBJ2-1
clone_size: NA
v_call: TRBV7-2

cdr3_nt: TGTGCCATCAGTGTAGGCGGGGGCTCTGGAAACACCATATATTTT
cdr3_aa: CAISVGGGSGNTIYF
d_call: NA
j_call: TRBJ1-3
clone_size: NA
v_call: TRBV10-3

cdr3_nt: TGTGCCAGCTCACCACCTTGGGACAGGGGAAACACCATATATTTT
cdr3_aa: CASSPPWDRGNTIYF
d_call: TRBD1
j_call: TRBJ1-3
clone_size: NA
v_call: TRBV18

cdr3_nt: TGTGCTAGCAGCTTTTGGGAGTTGGGTGCAACTAATGAAAAACTGTTTTTT
cdr3_aa: CASSFWELGATNEKLFF
d_call: NA
j_call: TRBJ1-4
clone_size: NA
v_call: TRBV7-7

cdr3_nt: TGCGCCAGCAGCTTGGACGGGGATAGGTATGGCTACACCTTC
cdr3_aa: CASSLDGDRYGYTF
d_call: NA
j_call: TRBJ1-2
clone_size: NA
v_call: TRBV5-1

cdr3_nt: TGTGCCAGCAGTGACCAGGGGATCTACACAGATACGCAGTATTTT
cdr3_aa: CASSDQGIYTDTQYF
d_call: NA
j_call: TRBJ2-3
clone_size: NA
v_call: TRBV2

cdr3_nt: TGTGCCAGCAGATCTAACGGGAACACCGGGGAGCTGTTTTTT
cdr3_aa: CASRSNGNTGELFF
d_call: NA
j_call: TRBJ2-2
clone_size: NA
v_call: TRBV28

cdr3_nt: TGTGCCAGCAGTTACGCCGGGACAGGGCCCGAATCTCAAGAGACCCAGTACTTC
cdr3_aa: CASSYAGTGPESQETQYF
d_call: TRBD1
j_call: TRBJ2-5
clone_size: NA
v_call: TRBV6-2/TRBV6-3

cdr3_nt: TGTGCCAGCAGTTTGGCAGGGGGCGCCTCGCAGTTCTTC
cdr3_aa: CASSLAGGASQFF
d_call: TRBD1
j_call: TRBJ2-1
clone_size: NA
v_call: TRBV12-3/TRBV12-4

cdr3_nt: TGTGCCACCAGTGAAAAAGGGACAGGTTTGAACACTGAAGCTTTCTTT
cdr3_aa: CATSEKGTGLNTEAFF
d_call: TRBD1
j_call: TRBJ1-1
clone_size: NA
v_call: TRBV24-1

cdr3_nt: TGTGCCAGCAGCAACGCGGACAGGGTGGATGAGCAGTTCTTC
cdr3_aa: CASSNADRVDEQFF
d_call: TRBD1
j_call: TRBJ2-1
clone_size: once
v_call: TRBV9

cdr3_nt: TGTGCCAGCAGTAAATATCCGACAGGAACCTACGAGCAGTACTTC
cdr3_aa: CASSKYPTGTYEQYF
d_call: NA
j_call: TRBJ2-7
clone_size: NA
v_call: TRBV6-6

cdr3_nt: TGTGCCAGCAGTCCGACAGGGAGACACACCCGCACCGGGGAGCTGTTTTTT
cdr3_aa: CASSPTGRHTRTGELFF
d_call: TRBD1
j_call: TRBJ2-2
clone_size: NA
v_call: TRBV27

cdr3_nt: TGTGCCAGTAGTAGTCAGGGTCCTGGGGCCAACGTCCTGACTTTC
cdr3_aa: CASSSQGPGANVLTF
d_call: NA
j_call: TRBJ2-6
clone_size: NA
v_call: TRBV19

cdr3_nt: TGTGCCAGCAGTCGAAGCCGGGACAAACAAGAGACCCAGTACTTC
cdr3_aa: CASSRSRDKQETQYF
d_call: NA
j_call: TRBJ2-5
clone_size: NA
v_call: TRBV3-1/TRBV3-2

cdr3_nt: TGTGCCAGCAGCCAAGCTAAATACGAGCAGTACTTC
cdr3_aa: CASSQAKYEQYF
d_call: NA
j_call: TRBJ2-7
clone_size: NA
v_call: TRBV14

cdr3_nt: TGTGCCTTAGGGAGGGAGACCCAGTACTTC
cdr3_aa: CALGRETQYF
d_call: NA
j_call: TRBJ2-5
clone_size: NA
v_call: TRBV7-6

cdr3_nt: TGTGCCAGCAGCTTAAAAGACAGGGGGTTTACGGAGACCCAGTACTTC
cdr3_aa: CASSLKDRGFTETQYF
d_call: TRBD1
j_call: TRBJ2-5
clone_size: NA
v_call: TRBV7-6

cdr3_nt: TGTGCCAGCATTCGGGACAGGGGGCGCCAGGGGGATACGCAGTATTTT
cdr3_aa: CASIRDRGRQGDTQYF
d_call: TRBD1
j_call: TRBJ2-3
clone_size: NA
v_call: TRBV25-1

cdr3_nt: TGTGCCAGCAGTTCACTAGCGGGAGGGAACACCGGGGAGCTGTTTTTT
cdr3_aa: CASSSLAGGNTGELFF
d_call: TRBD2
j_call: TRBJ2-2
clone_size: NA
v_call: TRBV27

cdr3_nt: TGCGCCAGCAGCTTGGAGGGACTAGCGGGAGCCTTAGATACGCAGTATTTT
cdr3_aa: CASSLEGLAGALDTQYF
d_call: TRBD2
j_call: TRBJ2-3
clone_size: NA
v_call: TRBV5-1

cdr3_nt: TGTGCCAGCAGCGCCTCGCCCGGGACAGGGGGCGCTGGGGCCAACGTCCTGACTTTC
cdr3_aa: CASSASPGTGGAGANVLTF
d_call: TRBD1
j_call: TRBJ2-6
clone_size: NA
v_call: TRBV11-3

cdr3_nt: TGTGCCTGGAGTGTCGGGACTAGCGGGGGAGAGACCCAGTACTTC
cdr3_aa: CAWSVGTSGGETQYF
d_call: TRBD2
j_call: TRBJ2-5
clone_size: NA
v_call: TRBV30

cdr3_nt: TGCAGCGGTGGGACTTTGCACGAGCAGTACTTC
cdr3_aa: CSGGTLHEQYF
d_call: NA
j_call: TRBJ2-7
clone_size: few
v_call: TRBV29-1

cdr3_nt: TGTGCCAGCAGCTCCAGACGGGACTTGTCGTCAAGTACGCAGTATTTT
cdr3_aa: CASSSRRDLSSSTQYF
d_call: NA
j_call: TRBJ2-3
clone_size: few
v_call: TRBV7-2

cdr3_nt: TGTGCCAGCAGCTTCTTTAATGAGCAGTTCTTC
cdr3_aa: CASSFFNEQFF
d_call: NA
j_call: TRBJ2-1
clone_size: NA
v_call: TRBV7-8

cdr3_nt: TGTGCCAGCAGCGCTACTGGGACTAGCGGGAACAATGAGCAGTTCTTC
cdr3_aa: CASSATGTSGNNEQFF
d_call: TRBD2
j_call: TRBJ2-1
clone_size: NA
v_call: TRBV9

cdr3_nt: TGTGCCAGCAGCCTCGGGGGGTCGAGCAATCAGCCCCAGCATTTT
cdr3_aa: CASSLGGSSNQPQHF
d_call: NA
j_call: TRBJ1-5
clone_size: NA
v_call: TRBV5-4

cdr3_nt: TGTGCCAGCAGCCTCAGGACAGTATCCGGGGAGCTGTTTTTT
cdr3_aa: CASSLRTVSGELFF
d_call: NA
j_call: TRBJ2-2
clone_size: NA
v_call: TRBV11-2